The clone carrying this T cell receptor beta chain has a count of ten or more. No antigen is known for it. This specimen belongs to a study of T cells in Graves' hyperthyroidism and ophthalmopathy. Study-wide results and limits: By a 13 V-J model, ophthalmopathy was set apart from stable hyperthyroidism. Among thyroid clonotypes expanded above 0.001, most also appeared in blood.

TCR beta CDR3 region amplification was performed from RNA transcripts. The study used the HTBI primer set for a first-round RT-PCR of the TCR CDR3. One entry per CDR3 protein, called by TCRdb with MiXCR from the multiplex PCR reads. The profile shows 500,000 to 650,000 distinct CDR3 sequences, roughly 15% of them singletons. V shed 7 bases, J shed 6 bases, and the junction held 10 bases outside the gene matches. Germline CDR1 SNHLY, CDR2 FYNNEI. This CDR3 is 15 amino acids long. This clonotype originated in a woman aged 45 to 65 with Graves' ophthalmopathy. The sample was blood. The chain combines TRBV2 with TRBJ2-1, with 9 bases that match TRBD1. In DNA form, the CDR3 reads TGTGCCAGCAACTCAGGGACAGGGAGGTCCAATGAGCAGTTCTTC. This translates into CASNSGTGRSNEQFF.